The 4 T cell receptor beta chains below all came from one sample that was sequenced in a study of radiotherapy plus CTLA-4 blockade in lung cancer. Generated by immunoSEQ multiplex PCR, the TCRdb table keeps only in-frame clones and is missing some. The table shows about 36,000 clones, with 85% to 90% occurring only once. The sequences come from peripheral blood, collected from a patient treated with radiotherapy plus ipilimumab. These receptor sequences come from a human donor with non-small cell lung cancer who had stable disease on radiotherapy plus ipilimumab.

The V call is TRBV7-9, the J call TRBJ2-1; 11 positions agree with TRBD1. The J segment lost 6 bases and the V segment lost 5 bases, leaving 6 bases of the junction unmatched. In germline, CDR1 is SEHNR, CDR2 FQNEAQ (reference sequence). CDR3 size: 15 residues. This CDR3 reads CASSPGTGGVNEQFF. Written as DNA, the CDR3 is TGTGCCAGCAGCCCAGGGACAGGGGGTGTCAATGAGCAGTTCTTC.

This rearrangement joins TRBV28 to TRBJ1-1; no definite D call. The ends were cut back, 3 bases at V and 4 bases at J, with 18 bases in the middle. Germline CDR1 reads MDHEN; CDR2 reads SYDVKM. The CDR3 is made up of 16 amino acids. CDR3 nucleotides: TGTGCCAGCAGTTTCTCGACTTCAAGGTTGACCACTGAAGCTTTCTTT. Protein product: CASSFSTSRLTTEAFF.

The sample holds a few counts of this clone. This chain joins TRBV7-9 and TRBJ2-3, with D possibly being TRBD1 (6 bases). The germline V gene has CDR1 SEHNR and CDR2 FQNEAQ (reference sequence). The CDR3 is 17 residues long. Trimming shortened V by 1 base and J by 6 bases, and 20 bases separated the two germline ends. Here the CDR3 DNA reads TGTGCCAGCAGCTTAGGCCTCCTATTCCGGCAGGGGGATACGCAGTATTTT. It translates to CASSLGLLFRQGDTQYF.

The chain has TRBV6-5 and TRBJ2-2, with unresolved D. The CDR3 sequence is 15 residues long. CDR1 and CDR2 (germline): MNHEY, SVGAGI. Trimming cost V 0 bases and J 1 base, with 6 bases left between them. The CDR3 sequence: CASSYSGRNTGELFF. In DNA, the CDR3 is TGTGCCAGCAGTTACTCGGGCAGGAACACCGGGGAGCTGTTTTTT.